The entry that follows covers one T cell receptor (beta chain) sequence. What it recognizes is unknown. Germline CDR1 is DFQATT and CDR2 is SNEGSKA (reference sequence). J lost 12 bases, V lost 4 bases, and 9 bases had no gene match. The CDR3 sequence is 11 residues long. The sample belongs to a study of cytomegalovirus exposure and HLA in healthy donors. Study-wide points: Analysis was carried out at a later point, and it linked a missense DCLRE1C variant to TCR beta V- and J-gene trimming.

60 Vbeta and 13 Jbeta primers were used in PCR. The repertoire was sequenced with immunoSEQ multiplex PCR; TCRdb's copy has only in-frame clones and lacks some. Here the sample spans some 160,000 clones, over 60% being singletons. The TCR comes from a man in his forties in good health and CMV-seronegative. The chain links TRBV20-1 to TRBJ2-7; 7 nucleotides agree with TRBD2. What was sequenced was PBMCs. The CDR3 region has the DNA TGCAGTGCTACCCTCGGCGGGAGCTTGTACTTC. Protein: CSATLGGSLYF.